Listed below are T cell receptor beta chains from one sample, sequenced in a study of blood T cells in healthy people across ages. TCRdb passed the 5' RACE reads through MiXCR, listing each CDR3 protein once. The sample contains roughly 1 million distinct CDR3 sequences, less than 25% of which appear only once. This same sample was also part of a study on T cells of mothers and their children.

Sample: blood. The receptor set was obtained from a girl aged 2-10 years in good health. The CDR3 runs from the conserved cysteine through the conserved F or W. Each record gives: D gene, V gene, J gene, clone size, CDR3 protein, CDR3 DNA. A D gene is named only where the DNA matches it firmly. Size tells how often a clone was seen (once, few, many) or the class of an expanded clone, and some rows leave it out.

d_gene: .
v_gene: TRBV4-3
j_gene: TRBJ1-1
abundance: .
CDR3aa: CASSQDTGWTHASLTEAFF
CDR3nt: TGCGCCAGCAGCCAAGATACCGGTTGGACACATGCCAGTTTGACTGAAGCTTTCTTT

d_gene: .
v_gene: TRBV20-1
j_gene: TRBJ2-7
abundance: few
CDR3aa: CSARRADTYEQYF
CDR3nt: TGCAGTGCCCGACGAGCGGACACCTACGAGCAGTACTTC

d_gene: TRBD1
v_gene: TRBV7-9
j_gene: TRBJ1-1
abundance: few
CDR3aa: CASTKKGQANTEAFF
CDR3nt: TGTGCCAGCACCAAAAAGGGACAGGCGAACACTGAAGCTTTCTTT

d_gene: TRBD1
v_gene: TRBV2
j_gene: TRBJ1-6
abundance: few
CDR3aa: CASSEGQGDNSPLHF
CDR3nt: TGTGCCAGCAGTGAAGGACAGGGCGATAATTCACCCCTCCACTTT

d_gene: TRBD1
v_gene: TRBV7-2
j_gene: TRBJ1-2
abundance: .
CDR3aa: CASSRGQGAPVNYGYTF
CDR3nt: TGTGCCAGCAGCCGGGGACAGGGGGCGCCGGTTAACTATGGCTACACCTTC

d_gene: TRBD1
v_gene: TRBV28
j_gene: TRBJ2-7
abundance: .
CDR3aa: CASSLATTGDYEQYF
CDR3nt: TGTGCCAGCAGTCTCGCCACCACAGGGGACTACGAGCAGTACTTC

d_gene: .
v_gene: TRBV4-2
j_gene: TRBJ1-2
abundance: .
CDR3aa: CASSQAKKDGGYTF
CDR3nt: TGTGCCAGCAGCCAGGCGAAGAAGGACGGTGGCTACACCTTC

d_gene: .
v_gene: TRBV20-1
j_gene: TRBJ2-5
abundance: .
CDR3aa: CSARDAGETQYF
CDR3nt: TGCAGTGCTAGAGATGCGGGTGAGACCCAGTACTTC

d_gene: .
v_gene: TRBV5-1
j_gene: TRBJ2-1
abundance: few
CDR3aa: CASSLEPRHNEQFF
CDR3nt: TGCGCCAGCAGCTTGGAGCCCCGTCACAATGAGCAGTTCTTC

d_gene: .
v_gene: TRBV12-3/TRBV12-4
j_gene: TRBJ1-6
abundance: .
CDR3aa: CASSPAAGNSPLHF
CDR3nt: TGTGCCAGCAGTCCCGCGGCCGGTAATTCACCCCTCCACTTT

d_gene: .
v_gene: TRBV7-2
j_gene: TRBJ1-6
abundance: few
CDR3aa: CASSPRPGSQSSRSSPLHF
CDR3nt: TGTGCCAGCAGCCCCAGACCGGGGTCACAGTCTTCTCGGAGTTCACCCCTCCACTTT

d_gene: .
v_gene: TRBV27
j_gene: TRBJ2-7
abundance: .
CDR3aa: CASSLSGRGIGEQYF
CDR3nt: TGTGCCAGCAGTTTATCGGGCAGGGGAATCGGGGAGCAGTACTTC

d_gene: .
v_gene: TRBV7-2
j_gene: TRBJ2-6
abundance: few
CDR3aa: CASVRGGSGANVLTF
CDR3nt: TGTGCCAGCGTTCGAGGGGGGTCTGGGGCCAACGTCCTGACTTTC

d_gene: .
v_gene: TRBV29-1
j_gene: TRBJ2-1
abundance: .
CDR3aa: CSVVRGNEQFF
CDR3nt: TGCAGCGTTGTACGGGGCAATGAGCAGTTCTTC

d_gene: TRBD1
v_gene: TRBV12-3/TRBV12-4
j_gene: TRBJ2-7
abundance: few
CDR3aa: CASSLGTGASEQYF
CDR3nt: TGTGCCAGCAGTTTGGGGACAGGGGCGTCCGAGCAGTACTTC

d_gene: .
v_gene: TRBV6-5
j_gene: TRBJ2-5
abundance: .
CDR3aa: CASSYSSSGTQYF
CDR3nt: TGTGCCAGCAGTTACTCGTCGTCTGGGACCCAGTACTTC

d_gene: TRBD1
v_gene: TRBV20-1
j_gene: TRBJ1-1
abundance: .
CDR3aa: CSARESGTGLEAFF
CDR3nt: TGCAGTGCTAGGGAATCCGGGACAGGGTTAGAAGCTTTCTTT

d_gene: .
v_gene: TRBV29-1
j_gene: TRBJ2-3
abundance: few
CDR3aa: CSIGTDFTDTQYF
CDR3nt: TGCAGCATCGGGACGGACTTCACAGATACGCAGTATTTT

d_gene: .
v_gene: TRBV20-1
j_gene: TRBJ2-3
abundance: .
CDR3aa: CSARVGGGPDTQYF
CDR3nt: TGCAGTGCTAGAGTAGGCGGGGGCCCGGATACGCAGTATTTT

d_gene: .
v_gene: TRBV12-3/TRBV12-4
j_gene: TRBJ1-5
abundance: .
CDR3aa: CASSFGQIYPFQPQHF
CDR3nt: TGTGCCAGCAGTTTCGGACAGATCTATCCCTTCCAGCCCCAGCATTTT

d_gene: TRBD2
v_gene: TRBV11-2
j_gene: TRBJ2-1
abundance: .
CDR3aa: CASSLGLAGYQEQFF
CDR3nt: TGTGCCAGCAGCTTAGGGCTAGCGGGGTATCAGGAGCAGTTCTTC

d_gene: TRBD1
v_gene: TRBV12-3/TRBV12-4
j_gene: TRBJ2-6
abundance: .
CDR3aa: CASSPGQGTFSGANVLTF
CDR3nt: TGTGCCAGCAGTCCGGGACAGGGCACCTTCTCTGGGGCCAACGTCCTGACTTTC

d_gene: TRBD2
v_gene: TRBV29-1
j_gene: TRBJ2-2
abundance: few
CDR3aa: CSVWSSSGRNTGELFF
CDR3nt: TGCAGCGTTTGGTCGTCTAGCGGGAGGAACACCGGGGAGCTGTTTTTT

d_gene: .
v_gene: TRBV29-1
j_gene: TRBJ2-2
abundance: few
CDR3aa: CSVEKQGNTGELFF
CDR3nt: TGCAGCGTTGAAAAGCAGGGTAACACCGGGGAGCTGTTTTTT

d_gene: .
v_gene: TRBV12-3/TRBV12-4
j_gene: TRBJ1-3
abundance: many
CDR3aa: CASTPLGLFSGNTIYF
CDR3nt: TGTGCCAGCACTCCGTTAGGACTATTCTCTGGAAACACCATATATTTT

d_gene: .
v_gene: TRBV7-3
j_gene: TRBJ2-3
abundance: .
CDR3aa: CASSLMAGTDTQYF
CDR3nt: TGTGCCAGCAGCTTAATGGCCGGCACAGATACGCAGTATTTT

d_gene: .
v_gene: TRBV7-9
j_gene: TRBJ2-1
abundance: .
CDR3aa: CASSYLSETYNEQFF
CDR3nt: TGTGCCAGCAGCTACCTCAGCGAGACCTACAATGAGCAGTTCTTC

d_gene: .
v_gene: TRBV29-1
j_gene: TRBJ2-1
abundance: .
CDR3aa: CSAKGTPDEQFF
CDR3nt: TGCAGCGCGAAAGGGACCCCGGATGAGCAGTTCTTC

d_gene: TRBD2
v_gene: TRBV18
j_gene: TRBJ2-5
abundance: once
CDR3aa: CASSPALGAGGFQETQYF
CDR3nt: TGTGCCAGCTCACCGGCCTTAGGAGCGGGAGGATTCCAAGAGACCCAGTACTTC

d_gene: TRBD1
v_gene: TRBV25-1
j_gene: TRBJ1-2
abundance: .
CDR3aa: CASSTSTGYYGYTF
CDR3nt: TGTGCCAGCAGTACATCGACAGGGTACTATGGCTACACCTTC

d_gene: TRBD2
v_gene: TRBV7-9
j_gene: TRBJ2-1
abundance: .
CDR3aa: CASSLLPSGRADEQFF
CDR3nt: TGTGCCAGCAGCTTGCTCCCCAGCGGGAGAGCAGATGAGCAGTTCTTC

d_gene: .
v_gene: TRBV11-2
j_gene: TRBJ2-1
abundance: few
CDR3aa: CASSLIQESYNEQFF
CDR3nt: TGTGCCAGCAGCTTAATCCAGGAATCTTACAATGAGCAGTTCTTC

d_gene: .
v_gene: TRBV10-2
j_gene: TRBJ2-1
abundance: few
CDR3aa: CASSDPGELAEDYNEQFF
CDR3nt: TGCGCCAGCAGTGATCCAGGGGAGCTAGCGGAGGACTACAATGAGCAGTTCTTC

d_gene: .
v_gene: TRBV5-4
j_gene: TRBJ2-7
abundance: few
CDR3aa: CASSLASATEQYF
CDR3nt: TGTGCCAGCAGCTTGGCTTCAGCAACCGAGCAGTACTTC

d_gene: TRBD1
v_gene: TRBV6-6
j_gene: TRBJ1-2
abundance: .
CDR3aa: CASSYDMDRAIYGYTF
CDR3nt: TGTGCCAGCAGTTACGACATGGACAGGGCTATCTATGGCTACACCTTC

d_gene: .
v_gene: TRBV6-2/TRBV6-3
j_gene: TRBJ1-1
abundance: .
CDR3aa: CASSLPSSGSDTEAFF
CDR3nt: TGTGCCAGCAGTTTGCCCTCTTCGGGGTCTGACACTGAAGCTTTCTTT

d_gene: TRBD2
v_gene: TRBV7-9
j_gene: TRBJ2-7
abundance: few
CDR3aa: CASSLGGTQEQYF
CDR3nt: TGTGCCAGCAGCTTGGGGGGGACCCAAGAGCAGTACTTC

d_gene: .
v_gene: TRBV29-1
j_gene: TRBJ1-1
abundance: .
CDR3aa: CSVEVAGGNTEAFF
CDR3nt: TGCAGCGTTGAGGTAGCGGGCGGGAACACTGAAGCTTTCTTT

d_gene: .
v_gene: TRBV7-2
j_gene: TRBJ1-4
abundance: .
CDR3aa: CASSLTGKIEKLFF
CDR3nt: TGTGCCAGCAGCCTGACGGGCAAGATCGAAAAACTGTTTTTT

d_gene: .
v_gene: TRBV25-1
j_gene: TRBJ2-2
abundance: .
CDR3aa: CASSDSKPGELFF
CDR3nt: TGTGCCAGCAGTGATTCGAAGCCCGGGGAGCTGTTTTTT

d_gene: .
v_gene: TRBV3-1
j_gene: TRBJ2-7
abundance: .
CDR3aa: CASSRNQGHEQYF
CDR3nt: TGTGCCAGCAGCCGCAACCAGGGTCACGAGCAGTACTTC

d_gene: TRBD1
v_gene: TRBV12-3/TRBV12-4
j_gene: TRBJ1-4
abundance: few
CDR3aa: CASFSAGQGELFF
CDR3nt: TGTGCCAGCTTCTCGGCAGGTCAGGGGGAACTGTTTTTT

d_gene: .
v_gene: TRBV29-1
j_gene: TRBJ1-1
abundance: few
CDR3aa: CSVEVGRFGADDEGAFF
CDR3nt: TGCAGCGTTGAAGTAGGTCGGTTTGGGGCGGACGACGAGGGAGCTTTCTTT

d_gene: TRBD1
v_gene: TRBV11-2
j_gene: TRBJ2-7
abundance: .
CDR3aa: CASSPLDRGSYEQYF
CDR3nt: TGTGCCAGCAGCCCCCTGGACAGGGGTAGCTACGAGCAGTACTTC

d_gene: .
v_gene: TRBV4-2
j_gene: TRBJ1-2
abundance: .
CDR3aa: CASSQDRNSGANYGYTF
CDR3nt: TGTGCCAGCAGCCAAGATCGGAACTCCGGGGCCAACTATGGCTACACCTTC

d_gene: .
v_gene: TRBV29-1
j_gene: TRBJ2-4
abundance: .
CDR3aa: CSVEDPSTQLAKNIQYF
CDR3nt: TGCAGCGTTGAAGACCCCTCGACACAGTTAGCCAAAAACATTCAGTACTTC

d_gene: .
v_gene: TRBV9
j_gene: TRBJ1-3
abundance: few
CDR3aa: CASSVGDSSGNTIYF
CDR3nt: TGTGCCAGCAGCGTAGGTGACAGCTCTGGAAACACCATATATTTT

d_gene: .
v_gene: TRBV10-1
j_gene: TRBJ1-6
abundance: few
CDR3aa: CASSVGGPNSPLHF
CDR3nt: TGCGCCAGCAGTGTGGGGGGCCCCAATTCACCCCTCCACTTT

d_gene: TRBD2
v_gene: TRBV6-1
j_gene: TRBJ2-5
abundance: .
CDR3aa: CASGRGVGETQYF
CDR3nt: TGTGCCAGCGGGCGGGGGGTTGGGGAGACCCAGTACTTC

d_gene: .
v_gene: TRBV27
j_gene: TRBJ1-1
abundance: .
CDR3aa: CASSFDAGGGAFF
CDR3nt: TGTGCCAGCAGTTTTGACGCCGGAGGAGGGGCTTTCTTT

d_gene: .
v_gene: TRBV7-2
j_gene: TRBJ2-7
abundance: few
CDR3aa: CATMGGGRGLHEQYF
CDR3nt: TGTGCCACCATGGGGGGGGGGCGCGGTTTACACGAGCAGTACTTC

d_gene: .
v_gene: TRBV2
j_gene: TRBJ2-7
abundance: few
CDR3aa: CASGRTDYEQYF
CDR3nt: TGTGCCAGCGGCAGGACAGACTACGAGCAGTACTTC

d_gene: .
v_gene: TRBV5-1
j_gene: TRBJ1-2
abundance: .
CDR3aa: CASSLARLDHGYTF
CDR3nt: TGCGCCAGCAGCTTGGCCAGGCTCGACCATGGCTACACCTTC

d_gene: .
v_gene: TRBV29-1
j_gene: TRBJ1-2
abundance: .
CDR3aa: CSVSGVSGYTF
CDR3nt: TGCAGCGTCTCAGGGGTGAGCGGCTACACCTTC

d_gene: .
v_gene: TRBV27
j_gene: TRBJ2-3
abundance: .
CDR3aa: CASSDLMGVHDTQYF
CDR3nt: TGTGCCAGCAGTGACCTTATGGGGGTCCACGATACGCAGTATTTT

d_gene: .
v_gene: TRBV28
j_gene: TRBJ1-2
abundance: .
CDR3aa: CASSLLGFYGYTF
CDR3nt: TGTGCCAGCAGTTTATTGGGCTTCTATGGCTACACCTTC

d_gene: .
v_gene: TRBV29-1
j_gene: TRBJ2-5
abundance: few
CDR3aa: CSARPAGSETQYF
CDR3nt: TGCAGCGCCCGACCCGCAGGGTCAGAGACCCAGTACTTC

d_gene: .
v_gene: TRBV20-1
j_gene: TRBJ2-1
abundance: few
CDR3aa: CSAREGVKSAEQFF
CDR3nt: TGCAGTGCTAGAGAGGGGGTAAAAAGTGCTGAGCAGTTCTTC

d_gene: TRBD1
v_gene: TRBV20-1
j_gene: TRBJ2-7
abundance: .
CDR3aa: CSASDGTGPREQYF
CDR3nt: TGCAGTGCTAGTGATGGGACAGGGCCAAGGGAGCAGTACTTC

d_gene: .
v_gene: TRBV24-1
j_gene: TRBJ1-2
abundance: .
CDR3aa: CATRGAGGSGYTF
CDR3nt: TGTGCCACCAGGGGCGCGGGGGGCTCTGGCTACACCTTC